Shown below are 27 T cell receptor beta chains from a single sample sequenced in a study of blood T cell repertoires in COVID-19. Measured with immunoSEQ multiplex PCR; TCRdb has only the in-frame clones, and not every one. The table records some 70,000 clones, approximately 79% of them present only once. The sequenced sample consisted of peripheral blood. These receptors originate from a woman aged 60-75 years with acute or convalescent COVID-19.

V gene TRBV5-6 combines with J gene TRBJ2-7; perhaps TRBD1 as D (6 bases). This CDR3 has 14 residues. V lost 0 bases and J lost 0, with 7 bases in between. Germline lookup yields CDR1 SGHDT and CDR2 YYEEEE. The CDR3 reads CASSLEQGSYEQYF. As DNA, the CDR3 is TGTGCCAGCAGCTTGGAACAGGGCTCCTACGAGCAGTACTTC.

This chain joins TRBV29-1 and TRBJ2-5, with D tentatively TRBD1 (6 bases). CDR1 and CDR2 (germline): SQVTM, ANQGSEA. The CDR3 consists of 11 residues. Trimming pared 4 bases from V and 4 bases from J, leaving 7 bases between. As DNA, the CDR3 is TGCAGCGTTGCCAGGGGAGAGACCCAGTACTTC. It yields the protein CSVARGETQYF.

The chain uses TRBV3-1 (or the pseudogene TRBV3-2) and TRBJ2-1; D perhaps matches TRBD1 (6 bases). Germline CDR1 reads LGHDT; CDR2 reads YNNKEL (reference sequence). V lost 5 bases to trimming and J lost 9 bases, with 14 bases between them. This CDR3 region has 13 residues. The chain's CDR3 is CASSSRGMGEQFF. Written as DNA, the CDR3 is TGTGCCAGCAGCTCGAGGGGGATGGGTGAGCAGTTCTTC.

This clone has only one observation. The chain has TRBV18 and TRBJ2-5; possibly TRBD1 for D (6 bases). Germline CDR1 is KGHSH and CDR2 is LQKENI. CDR3 length: 13 amino acids. V lost 5 bases to trimming and J lost 4 bases, with 11 bases between them. In DNA, the CDR3 is TGTGCCAGCTCAGCTACAGGGTCAGAGACCCAGTACTTC. It specifies CASSATGSETQYF.

V is TRBV5-1 and J is TRBJ1-2, with D possibly matching TRBD1 (5 bases). The germline V gene encodes CDR1 SGHRS and CDR2 YFSETQ. V lost 1 base and J 8 bases, leaving 21 bases between the germline ends. The CDR3 extends over 16 amino acids. CDR3 in amino acids: CASSLNPGTGGEGYTF. CDR3 bases: TGCGCCAGCAGCTTGAATCCGGGAACCGGGGGGGAGGGCTACACCTTC.

A single count supports this clone. V and J are TRBV7-8 and TRBJ1-1, with D tentatively TRBD1 (6 bases). V lost 0 bases and J lost 4, with 12 bases in between. This CDR3 spans 15 amino acids. CDR1 is SGHVS and CDR2 is FQNEAQ in the germline V gene. CDR3 protein: CASSLAAGGGTEAFF. CDR3 DNA: TGTGCCAGCAGCTTAGCGGCGGGGGGCGGCACTGAAGCTTTCTTT. Full variable domain (rest looked up from reference TRBV7-8 and TRBJ1-1): GAGVSQSPRYKVAKRGQDVALRCDPISGHVSLFWYQQALGQGPEFLTYFQNEAQLDKSGLPSDRFFAERPEGSVSTLKIQRTQQEDSAVYLCASSLAAGGGTEAFFGQGTRLTVV.

The CDR3 DNA reads TGTGCCAGTAGTATAGGGACTAGGGCCAGAGGCGAGCAGTACTTC. This codes for CASSIGTRARGEQYF. The gene calls are TRBV19 and TRBJ2-7, with TRBD2 matching over 7 bases. V lost 1 base, J lost 6 bases, and 9 bases stayed unmatched. The CDR3 runs 15 residues. Germline lookup yields CDR1 LNHDA and CDR2 SQIVND (reference sequence). Combining the CDR3 with reference TRBV19 and TRBJ2-7 gives the whole variable domain DGGITQSPKYLFRKEGQNVTLSCEQNLNHDAMYWYRQDPGQGLRLIYYSQIVNDFQKGDIAEGYSVSREKKESFPLTVTSAQKNPTAFYLCASSIGTRARGEQYFGPGTRLTVT.

V and J are TRBV5-6 and TRBJ1-6; TRBD1 aligns across 8 bases. Germline V gene lookup returns CDR1 SGHDT and CDR2 YYEEEE. This CDR3 comprises 14 residues. The junction had 7 bases not matched to a gene; V was cut back by 4 bases and J by 10 bases. The CDR3 spells CASSQDRGRSPLHF. CDR3 sequence (DNA): TGTGCCAGCAGCCAAGACAGGGGCAGGTCACCCCTCCACTTT. Full variable domain (rest looked up from reference TRBV5-6 and TRBJ1-6): DAGVTQSPTHLIKTRGQQVTLRCSPKSGHDTVSWYQQALGQGPQFIFQYYEEEERQRGNFPDRFSGHQFPNYSSELNVNALLLGDSALYLCASSQDRGRSPLHFGNGTRLTVT.

The rearrangement uses TRBV6-5 and TRBJ1-5, with TRBD1 matching 8 bases. CDR1 MNHEY and CDR2 SVGAGI come from the germline V gene. Germline trimming cut 10 bases from V and 0 bases from J; bases unmatched to any gene: 5. The CDR3 spans 14 residues. The DNA of the CDR3 is TGTGCCACCGGACAGGGCCCTAGCAATCAGCCCCAGCATTTT. This translates into CATGQGPSNQPQHF.

The chain carries TRBV19 and TRBJ2-1, with unresolved D. CDR1 and CDR2 (germline): LNHDA, SQIVND (reference sequence). The CDR3 covers 15 residues. V dropped 1 base and J dropped 3 bases, with 10 bases sitting between them. The CDR3 protein is CASSIAHIIYNEQFF. The CDR3 region has the DNA TGTGCCAGTAGTATAGCCCACATTATCTACAATGAGCAGTTCTTC.

This chain joins TRBV6-5 and TRBJ1-2; unclear D gene. Germline CDR1 MNHEY, CDR2 SVGAGI. V was pared by 6 bases and J by 4 bases, with 15 bases between. The CDR3 sequence is 14 residues long. CDR3 DNA sequence: TGTGCCAGCAGCCCCCTGGGCAGACCCTATGGCTACACCTTC. This translates into CASSPLGRPYGYTF.

The chain carries TRBV5-6 and TRBJ2-5; 7 bases match TRBD2. Germline assignment: CDR1 SGHDT and CDR2 YYEEEE. This CDR3 contains 15 residues. Unmatched junction bases numbered 7, after V lost 0 bases and J lost 5 bases. The CDR3 coding sequence is TGTGCCAGCAGCTTGGCCCTTGAAGCGGGGGAGACCCAGTACTTC. Translation: CASSLALEAGETQYF. The full variable domain, with the rest looked up from reference TRBV5-6 and TRBJ2-5, is DAGVTQSPTHLIKTRGQQVTLRCSPKSGHDTVSWYQQALGQGPQFIFQYYEEEERQRGNFPDRFSGHQFPNYSSELNVNALLLGDSALYLCASSLALEAGETQYFGPGTRLLVL.

The rearrangement uses TRBV6-1 and TRBJ1-6, with D tentatively TRBD1 (6 bases). This CDR3 is built from 16 residues. Germline CDR1 reads MNHNS; CDR2 reads SASEGT. The ends were cut back, 0 bases at V and 7 bases at J, with 13 bases in the middle. CDR3 region: CASSEAPGVGNSPLHF. The DNA of the CDR3 is TGTGCCAGCAGTGAAGCCCCAGGGGTTGGCAATTCACCCCTCCACTTT.

The CDR3 is CAISDGRGTEAFF. CDR3 sequence (DNA): TGTGCCATCAGTGACGGGAGGGGCACTGAAGCTTTCTTT. This chain uses TRBV10-3 with TRBJ1-1; D might be TRBD1 (5 bases). CDR1 is ENHRY and CDR2 is SYGVKD in the germline V gene. The V gene lost 3 bases and the J gene lost 4 bases, with 9 bases spanning the gap. The CDR3 totals 13 residues.

The V call is TRBV5-8, the J call TRBJ1-5; D possibly corresponds to TRBD1 (6 bases). The V gene lost 1 base and the J gene lost 1 base, with 21 bases spanning the gap. The CDR3 contains 19 residues. Germline V gives CDR1 SGHTS, CDR2 YDEGEE. The CDR3 coding sequence is TGTGCCAGCAGCTTGTTGGCAGGGGCGTACCCGCTGAGCAATCAGCCCCAGCATTTT. Its translation: CASSLLAGAYPLSNQPQHF.

The chain has TRBV19 and TRBJ1-2, with D maybe TRBD1 (5 bases). The CDR3 is 17 amino acids. V shed 6 bases and J shed 8 bases, with 28 bases lying between them. Germline assignment: CDR1 LNHDA and CDR2 SQIVND (reference sequence). CDR3 coding DNA: TGTGCCAGTAGCAGGATCAGACAGCTCACCACCGGGAGAGGCTACACCTTC. This encodes CASSRIRQLTTGRGYTF.

The chain couples TRBV7-9 to TRBJ1-2, with 7 bases lining up with TRBD1. Germline loops: CDR1 SEHNR, CDR2 FQNEAQ (reference sequence). V shed 5 bases and J 6 bases; nucleotides not matched to a gene: 15. The CDR3 covers 16 residues. CDR3 sequence (DNA): TGTGCCAGCAGCCCTGGGTGGCAGGGGGGTAGCCATGGCTACACCTTC. It specifies CASSPGWQGGSHGYTF.

The rearrangement links TRBV7-2 to TRBJ1-6, with D hard to call. Between the trimmed V and J ends, which lost 5 bases and 6 bases, there was a span of 20 bases. This CDR3 has 17 amino acids. Looked up from germline, CDR1 is SGHTA and CDR2 is FQGNSA. In nucleotides, the CDR3 is TGTGCCAGCAGCCCGATCGTTCGGGGATCCCTTAATTCACCCCTCCACTTT. Translation: CASSPIVRGSLNSPLHF.

The rearrangement joins TRBV7-2 to TRBJ1-3, with TRBD1 as a possible D gene (5 bases). Trimming took 3 bases from V and 4 from J, leaving 13 bases between them. This CDR3 spans 15 amino acids. Germline CDR1 SGHTA, CDR2 FQGNSA. The CDR3 loop is CASSLEGTSGNTIYF. The DNA for the CDR3 is TGTGCCAGCAGCTTGGAGGGGACGTCCGGAAACACCATATATTTT. The entire variable domain, with the rest obtained from reference TRBV7-2 and TRBJ1-3, is as follows: GAGVSQSPSNKVTEKGKDVELRCDPISGHTALYWYRQSLGQGLEFLIYFQGNSAPDKSGLPSDRFSAERTGGSVSTLTIQRTQQEDSAVYLCASSLEGTSGNTIYFGEGSWLTVV.

This clone came up once. The chain carries TRBV5-1 and TRBJ2-4; 8 nucleotides align to TRBD1. The CDR3 is 14 residues long. V gave up 4 bases and J gave up 7 bases; unmatched junction bases: 7. CDR1 and CDR2 from the germline V gene are SGHRS and YFSETQ. The CDR3 DNA follows: TGCGCCAGCAGCCCCCAGGGGGCCTTGAACATTCAGTACTTC. Protein sequence: CASSPQGALNIQYF.

The chain employs TRBV18 and TRBJ2-3; D is uncertain. The CDR3 is 14 amino acids. Per the germline V gene, CDR1 is KGHSH and CDR2 is LQKENI. With 3 bases removed from V and 2 bases from J, the gap between germline ends came to 9 bases. CDR3 loop: CASSPTTVTDTQYF. For the CDR3, the DNA is TGTGCCAGCTCACCTACTACGGTCACAGATACGCAGTATTTT.

This clone has a single count. J is TRBJ2-1 and V is TRBV7-2; 7 nucleotides align to TRBD2. Germline V gene lookup returns CDR1 SGHTA and CDR2 FQGNSA. The V and J ends lost 5 bases and 1 base, in that order; junction bases with no gene match: 2. CDR3 length equals 14 residues. The CDR3 reads CASSHGGSYNEQFF. Here the CDR3 DNA reads TGTGCCAGCAGCCACGGGGGGTCCTACAATGAGCAGTTCTTC.

CDR3 in DNA: TGTGCCAGCAGCCAAACTTTCTCGGCCGGGGAGCTGTTTTTT. It codes for CASSQTFSAGELFF. This chain connects TRBV4-2 to TRBJ2-2; D is uncertain. The V end lost 2 bases, the J end lost 6 bases, and 10 bases lay between the germline ends. Germline V lookup: CDR1 LGHNA, CDR2 YNFKEQ. The CDR3 loop spans 14 amino acids.

This clone was observed a handful of times. This chain connects TRBV4-1 to TRBJ1-2; 7 nucleotides match TRBD1. The ends lost 6 bases at V and 4 bases at J; junction bases unmatched: 8. This CDR3 comprises 14 residues. Germline CDR1 and CDR2: MGHRA and YSYEKL. CDR3 amino acids: CASSPQTGPYGYTF. DNA of the CDR3: TGCGCCAGCAGTCCTCAGACAGGGCCCTATGGCTACACCTTC.

This chain connects TRBV3-1 (or the pseudogene TRBV3-2) to TRBJ2-3; 10 bases align to TRBD2. The CDR3 has 16 amino acids. Germline trimming cut 4 bases from V and 0 bases from J; bases unmatched to any gene: 4. Germline loops: CDR1 LGHDT, CDR2 YNNKEL (reference sequence). CDR3 protein: CASSPGLARSTDTQYF. CDR3 in DNA: TGTGCCAGCAGCCCGGGACTAGCGAGGAGCACAGATACGCAGTATTTT.

The chain combines TRBV18 with TRBJ1-5, with D possibly being TRBD1 (5 bases). Germline values: CDR1 KGHSH, CDR2 LQKENI. V lost 7 bases and J lost 4, with 11 bases in between. The CDR3 has 13 amino acids. The CDR3 sequence: CASFQGRNQPQHF. The CDR3, as DNA: TGTGCCAGCTTCCAGGGTCGTAATCAGCCCCAGCATTTT.

The chain is built from TRBV14 and TRBJ2-3, with a weak D call TRBD2 (6 bases). The V end was cut by 4 bases, the J end by 3 bases, with 14 bases between. Germline V gene sequence: CDR1 SGHDN, CDR2 FVKESK. The CDR3 totals 15 residues. The CDR3, as DNA: TGTGCCAGCAGCCTGCGGGACCTGAGGACAGATACGCAGTATTTT. This encodes CASSLRDLRTDTQYF.